The following is a T cell receptor (beta chain) sequence with its context. Documented time point: newly diagnosed GD, antithyroid drugs for less than 3 months. Preparation of the TCR library used RNA extracted from PBMCs. This sample stems from a study of regulatory T cells in long-lasting Graves disease. V shed 3 bases and J shed 4 bases, with 13 bases lying between them. Germline assignment: CDR1 MNHEY and CDR2 SVGEGT. The CDR3 has 15 residues. Arm-PCR of CDR3 regions and iRepertoire HTBI primers were the basis on which TCR beta libraries were built. TCRdb analysed the multiplex PCR reads with MiXCR anew, one entry per CDR3 protein. The sample holds around 400,000 distinct CDR3 sequences, approximately 15% seen once. This same sample was also taken into another study, of T cells in Graves' hyperthyroidism and ophthalmopathy.

The sample here was peripheral blood mononuclear cells (PBMCs), taken at new diagnosis, from a patient treated with antithyroid drugs. This receptor was taken from a woman aged 35 to 49 with Graves disease. The chain combines TRBV6-2 or TRBV6-3 with TRBJ1-3, with D possibly matching TRBD1 (5 bases). The CDR3 DNA reads TGTGCCAGCAGTTATTCCGGGACGGAAGGAAACACCATATATTTT. Its protein is CASSYSGTEGNTIYF.